This T cell receptor (beta chain) is from a study of cytomegalovirus exposure and HLA in healthy donors (dated by TCRdb to the late 2010s). Describing the broader study: An earlier analysis of several hundred of the donors reported about 260 Gb of sequence data and approximately 120 million unique TCR beta sequences obtained from approximately 180 million T cells. On average, around 240,000 unique TCR beta nucleotide sequences were sequenced per donor among more than 350 genotyped donors of the cohort, with about 17% of those sequences being non-productive. Rather than using new phenotypic data, the later analysis identified candidate immune exposures from TCR beta sequences and from how often those sequences occurred across donors. HLA typing covered class I and class II loci at four-digit resolution. High-throughput TCR immunosequencing, statistical association of individual TCRs with disease status, and machine learning were combined to predict cytomegalovirus infection status. The study aimed to test whether cataloging public T cell receptors could reveal signatures of past pathogen exposure. About five DR-DQ haplotypes were treated as single units for association and clustering because of strong linkage in the cohort. In a later genetic analysis, genome-wide SNP genotypes for about 65% of the 666 donors were used, and that subset was treated as a discovery cohort. An early release that covered about 600 HLA-typed donors contained approximately 300 gigabases of sequencing data and some 87 million unique TCR sequences. The study used immunosequencing to profile the T cell repertoires of hundreds of subjects and linked those repertoires to cytomegalovirus serostatus. An earlier analysis of around 580 of the donors used high-throughput TCR beta sequencing to judge whether each TCR beta V gene segment behaved as functional or pseudogenic. The genetic ancestry cluster associated with self-reported Caucasian donors included over 65% of the approximately 430 genotyped donors. Along with the roughly 670-subject first cohort, a separate validation cohort of over a hundred different subjects was used. Typing coverage differed by locus: A, B, C, DRB1 and DQB1 were typed in roughly 620-640 donors, DQA1 in about 550, DPA1 in around 610, and DPB1 in roughly 450. In a later analysis, previously published TCR beta repertoires from some 640 donors were re-analyzed and high-resolution HLA genotyping was added so that TCR occurrence patterns could be studied. All discovery cohort repertoires had been generated using a single sequencing platform. Alongside the repertoire data, information on donor age, sex, ethnicity and CMV serostatus was compiled. The paper as a whole reports these results and caveats: A later analysis associated about 17,000 TCR beta sequences with specific HLA alleles at a false discovery rate of 0.05. Assigning TCR associations to individual alleles was difficult when HLA alleles, especially DR and DQ, strongly co-occurred. Cytomegalovirus status was reported to be diagnosed by the classifier with high specificity and sensitivity in both the original and validation cohorts. Compared with the approximately 710-donor mean, donors in an Asian-associated ancestry cluster had fewer N-insertions in productive TCRs, according to a later genetic analysis. Linkage disequilibrium might explain the correlated functional status among segregating V segments, but an unknown experimental factor could not be ruled out. In an earlier analysis of 587 of the donors, most TCR beta V segments appeared in productive rearrangements about 87% or about 30% of the time, broadly matching IMGT annotations. Because HLA typing was unavailable for some donors at each locus, only the typed subset was used in association tests. Immune exposure information for the cohort was limited to CMV serostatus. In a later analysis, most CMV-associated TCR beta chains were found to appear HLA-restricted, with HLA associations seemingly driven largely by CMV exposure. In a later analysis, several top co-occurrence clusters were reported to appear linked to parvovirus B19, influenza, CMV and Epstein-Barr virus. Roughly uniform sequencing depth across donors was assumed in presence/absence analyses, although this assumption may not hold. An association between a missense DCLRE1C variant and V-gene and J-gene trimming of TCR beta chains was found in a later genetic analysis and replicated in an independent cohort. Compared with equally common non-associated chains, HLA-associated TCR beta chains in a later analysis were more clonally expanded and had lower generation probabilities. Some IMGT-functional V segments, including TRBV6-2 and TRBV6-3, could not be told apart with the 87-base-pair reads, so those segments were excluded. The authors suggested that the approach could potentially be extended to other disease states and immunological phenotypes. Because counts were too low, about 18 rarely observed V segments, including chromosome 9 orphons, were excluded from the earlier analysis of around 640 of the donors. The study gave a list of 150 to 200 TCR beta chains associated with cytomegalovirus. A few of the identified cytomegalovirus-associated TCR beta chains were confirmed in vitro to be specific for cytomegalovirus antigens. A cluster of highly shared sequence variants was judged likely to be a technical artifact of the sequencing pipeline. A further reported finding was that TCR beta sequences accurately predicted the HLA-A and HLA-B alleles for most subjects in the first cohort. Across donors, most TCR sequences were observed very rarely, whereas some public TCRs were present in many individuals. A later analysis found that TCR association rates varied across HLA loci, with DRB1 alleles showing the most associated TCRs and HLA-C alleles the fewest. Only TCR beta chains were sequenced in this cohort, and the absence of alpha or paired-chain data limited detectable features.

Comments on this clone: Its binding antigen is unknown. One base away there is no much larger clone; base qualities are not given.

The cohort was made up of under 800 healthy bone marrow donors. All cohort members were sampled while nominally healthy, although unrecorded immune exposures were likely present. The donor was CMV seronegative and was included in the group of about 350 seronegative cohort members. A peripheral blood sample was provided by each donor, and peripheral blood mononuclear cells were used for TCR beta sequencing. Genomic DNA was extracted from the blood cell samples with the Qiagen DNeasy Blood Extraction Kit. Libraries were made using the immunoSEQ multiplex PCR assay. The multiplex PCR relied on a mix of 60 forward primers for TCR Vbeta segments and 13 reverse primers for TCR Jbeta segments. The CDR3 region of rearranged TCR beta genes was amplified from genomic DNA with a multiplex PCR assay. The Illumina HiSeq System was used to sequence the amplified TCR beta libraries as 87-base-pair reads. Regarding the original processing steps: Across the roughly 700 repertoires, a later analysis counted roughly 84 million unique TCR beta chains, around 10 million of which were shared by at least two donors. A nearest-neighbor algorithm error-corrected the raw reads and collapsed the reads into unique sequences, merging closely related sequences to remove PCR and sequencing errors. CDR3 sequences were aligned to IMGT reference sequences to assign V, D and J gene segments. For a sequence to be retained, at least a six-nucleotide match to both a V gene segment and a J gene segment was required. A rearrangement was called productive if the CDR3 had no stop codons and remained in frame with V and J, and every other rearrangement was called non-productive. Following IMGT convention, CDR3 was defined as the stretch from the second conserved V-encoded cysteine to the conserved J-encoded phenylalanine. The earlier analysis of 587 of the donors excluded sequences that lacked an unambiguous match to a single V gene segment. An earlier analysis of under 750 of the donors called V segments functional above 56.7% productive rearrangements and segregating when the between-donor standard deviation exceeded 5%. A statistical classification framework was built for diagnosing cytomegalovirus status from the catalog of TCR beta chain sequences. V and J gene assignment, in a later analysis, came from comparing TCR nucleotide sequences with IMGT/GENE-DB human TR gene sequences. In a later analysis, CDR3 sequences and most-parsimonious VDJ recombination scenarios were assigned using the TCRdist pipeline. In a later analysis, each TCR beta chain was defined by its CDR3 amino acid sequence together with its V-gene family, and reads lacking a unique V-gene family were excluded. In a later analysis, 550 to 650 highly shared, low-generation-probability nucleotide sequences were removed to address suspected cross-contamination and a sequencing artifact. For each public chain, a later analysis derived a clonal expansion index from normalized ranks of inferred template counts within each repertoire. Generation probabilities in a later analysis came from a VDJ recombination model fitted to out-of-frame rearrangements, and those results were checked against IGoR. In a later analysis, hypergeometric tests were used to score TCR-TCR, TCR-HLA and TCR-CMV co-occurrence, with a repertoire-size bias correction applied to TCR pairs. A later analysis estimated false discovery rates by permuting HLA or CMV assignments 20 times. In a later analysis, co-occurring TCRs were grouped with DBSCAN, and TCRdist sequence similarity was added when clustering was performed within HLA-allele-positive subsets. Co-occurrence clustering excluded repertoires with fewer than 30,000 or more than 120,000 public chains, plus five with anomalous nucleotide sharing. The immuneACCESS repertoire file appears here via TCRdb, limited to in-frame rearrangements. These files lack a portion of the clones; in checked studies, under half of the deficit traces to unresolved V genes, and the cause of the others is not known. From that table come the V and J calls and clone size; the DNA was used to work out D and trimming. The sample table holds over 70,000 clones, of which under 85% were seen once. The top ten constitute 1.4% of the sample.

The CDR1 and CDR2 encoded by the germline V gene (reference sequence) are SEHNR and FQNEAQ. The CDR3 contains 16 residues, cysteine and phenylalanine counted. Left in the record is the CDR3 DNA by itself, 48 bases read in frame from the first base. At the junction V is shortened by 10 bases and J by 8 bases; bases outside the gene matches: 15. The sequence links TRBV7-9 to TRBJ2-1; a stretch of 12 junction bases matches TRBD2. Sequenced sample: PBMCs. The TCR originated in a male donor in good health and CMV-seronegative. The DNA reads as follows: TGTGCCACCTGGACTAGCGGGGAGTTAGGCGTACATGAGCAGTTCTTC. Its coded protein is CATWTSGELGVHEQFF.